This T cell receptor (beta chain) was recorded in a study of cytomegalovirus exposure and HLA in healthy donors. Use of 60 Vbeta and 13 Jbeta primers characterized the PCR. Here immunoSEQ multiplex PCR was the method, and the copy in TCRdb shows in-frame clones only, minus some. The sample lists 100,000 to 150,000 clones; more than 70% were seen once. The sample was PBMCs. This sequence originates from a man younger than 45 in good health and CMV-seronegative.

In DNA form, the CDR3 reads TGTGCCAGCTCATCAAAGGCTTACAGCACCTACGAGCAGTACTTC. Translation gives CASSSKAYSTYEQYF. The rearrangement joins TRBV18 to TRBJ2-7; unclear D gene. V lost 5 bases to trimming and J lost 2 bases, with 16 bases between them. The CDR3 runs 15 residues. The V gene's germline CDR1 is KGHSH and CDR2 LQKENI.